The TCR beta chain described here comes from a study of neurological immune-mediated disorders (dated by TCRdb to the late 2010s). The study in broad terms: Among the approximately 35 multiple sclerosis patients, relapsing-remitting MS accounted for approximately 31 and secondary progressive MS accounted for 3. The cohort comprised 65 to 75 subjects: approximately 15 HAM/TSP patients, around 34 multiple sclerosis patients and approximately 20 healthy controls. The 85 to 110 TCR-beta libraries included longitudinal samples, technical triplicates and paired sorted CD4+ and CD8+ T-cell subsets alongside PBMC samples. Peripheral blood TCR-beta repertoires from patients with HTLV-I-associated myelopathy (HAM/TSP), patients with multiple sclerosis, and healthy controls were compared in the study using UMI-based sequencing. Broad study findings and their caveats: No clinical or MRI features were associated with the MS cluster, and the authors said that larger cohorts are needed. In phylogenetic analysis, the repertoires of 18 of 34 MS patients grouped into a cluster of related CDR3 sequences, which suggests a possible signature at the repertoire level. The highest TCR clonal expansion was observed in HAM/TSP patients, whereas the lowest was observed in MS patients, even when compared with healthy controls. No identical CDR3 amino acid sequences were found to be shared among expanded clones across subjects, suggesting that TCR-beta repertoires were private in all groups.

cDNA was synthesized by template-switch 5'RACE using a primer carrying a 10-nucleotide random unique molecular identifier by which each TCR transcript was tagged. Every sequencing run covered 15-18 subjects and yielded more than 200 million TCR-beta sequences. Total RNA was extracted with the RNeasy kit. The KAPA Real-time Library Amplification kit was used to amplify TCR-beta VDJ regions with primers for the TCR constant region and the 5'RACE anchor. A first PCR added sample indexes and Illumina adaptors, and a second PCR then raised library yield. After Ampure bead purification, the roughly 650 bp TCR product was size-selected on a 2% E-gel SizeSelection system. Before pooling, libraries had their quality checked on a Bioanalyzer, their concentration measured with Qubit, and their quantity determined with the Kapa Library Quantification kit. An Illumina HiSeq 2500 sequenced the libraries paired-end 2 x 150 bp. To increase sequence diversity, about 23-30% phiX was spiked into each library pool. The authors processed their data as follows. Quality-filtered reads were processed with the UMI-based MiGEC pipeline, and over 75% of raw TCR sequences were removed by the MiGEC pipeline during error correction. IMGT germline references were used for aligning VDJ genes, and each clonotype was defined as a unique CDR3 amino acid sequence together with its V-J genes. Clonal expansion, Shannon diversity and CDR3 relatedness (CalcPairwiseDistances, ClusterSamples) were evaluated with VDJtools, and phylogenetic trees were built with CLCbio workbench. Using coefficient-of-variation modelling across technical triplicates, the study counted a clone as expanded if it had at least 8 unique UMIs. Using fastp trimming at Q25 and MiXCR clonotype assembly, TCRdb reanalyzed the public sequencing data and kept in-frame beta chains. Every CDR3 protein is listed once, alongside the most common genes and DNA of its rows. TCRdb, not the original authors, processed these V and J calls. This sample lists approximately 38,000 distinct CDR3 sequences; 2.5% were detected once. Clones ranked in the top ten supply approximately 2.4% of the sample.

From the cysteine through the phenylalanine, the CDR3 covers 14 amino acids. Of all the DNA, just the CDR3 is kept, 42 bases in frame from base 1. Taken from the germline V gene (reference sequence), the CDR1 and CDR2 loops are MNHEY and SMNVEV. V is reduced by 5 bases and J by 2 bases, leaving a spacing of 13 bases between them. This clonotype was found many times. The antigen this receptor binds is unknown. The input lacks base qualities; no much larger clone sits a single base away. For unsorted PBMC libraries, 2 million PBMCs were used after storage in RNAlater at -80 degrees C until RNA extraction. The multiple sclerosis patients were enrolled in a US clinical protocol that evaluated disease progression with magnetic resonance imaging. PBMCs were separated from peripheral blood using Ficoll-Hypaque density gradient centrifugation and then cryopreserved in liquid nitrogen.

This TCR came from a man in his fifties or sixties with multiple sclerosis. The sequencing sample was made of PBMCs. The chain uses TRBV27 and TRBJ2-7; D gene: possibly TRBD1, on 6 matching bases. For the CDR3, the sequence is CASSAGATPYEQYF. The bases read TGTGCCAGCAGTGCAGGGGCGACTCCCTACGAGCAGTACTTC.